The sequence of this TCR beta chain was determined in a study of metastatic and nonmetastatic thyroid tumors. Across the whole study: Thyroid patients, malignant and benign, had repertoires compared across blood and tumor or nodule tissue.

This clone has a count of ten or more. Its antigen is unknown. Different DNA sequences within this sample yield the same CDR3. General study results and limits: Reportedly, malignant thyroid tumors had significantly higher TCR beta diversity than benign nodules, in blood and tumor.

The germline CDR1 and CDR2 sequences are MNHEY and SVGAGI. V shed 0 bases and J shed 0 bases, with 3 bases lying between them. The CDR3 is 13 residues long. With MiXCR, TCRdb reprocessed the PCR reads. The sample has 21,000 or so clones, approximately 30% seen once; the top ten hold around 5.4%. No treatment had been given to any patient before thyroid surgery. The rearrangement joins TRBV6-5 to TRBJ2-7; D remains ambiguous. This receptor was identified in a female donor with papillary thyroid cancer or a benign thyroid nodule (not recorded which). Some clones in this sample may be carry-over from other donors' samples. Sequenced input: tumor tissue. In DNA form, the CDR3 reads TGTGCCAGCAGTTACTCTGGCTCCTACGAGCAGTACTTC. This translates into CASSYSGSYEQYF.